This T cell receptor beta chain was sequenced in a study of T cells after posttransplantation cyclophosphamide. Study-level results: Skin or GI-infiltrating T cells shared few TRB sequences with blood. Recipient CMV seropositivity and CMV reactivation strongly tracked TRB clonality. Later post-transplant blood repertoires were often dominated by donor CD8+ memory clones.

Busulfan-fludarabine conditioning, marrow transplant, and cyclophosphamide on days +3 and +4 were administered. This clone was seen at least ten times. Its specificity is unknown. The data were produced by immunoSEQ multiplex PCR, yet TCRdb's version contains in-frame clones alone and is incomplete. Listed here are 12,000 or so clones without any singletons, the top ten holding roughly 25%. V lost 4 bases to trimming and J lost 0 bases, with 13 bases between them. CDR1 is LNHDA, CDR2 SQIVND, per germline (reference sequence). The CDR3 is 16 amino acids. Sequenced here: PBMCs, sampled after allogeneic stem cell transplant with posttransplant cyclophosphamide. The chain links TRBV19 to TRBJ1-3; D may be TRBD1 (5 bases). This clonotype originated in a female patient between 40 and 55 years old who received an allogeneic stem cell transplant from a related donor, was CMV-positive, and had acute GVHD only. Part of the T cell pool may stem from the graft donor. The CDR3 sequence: CASSKQTGISGNTIYF. The DNA for the CDR3 is TGTGCCAGTAGTAAACAAACAGGTATCTCTGGAAACACCATATATTTT.